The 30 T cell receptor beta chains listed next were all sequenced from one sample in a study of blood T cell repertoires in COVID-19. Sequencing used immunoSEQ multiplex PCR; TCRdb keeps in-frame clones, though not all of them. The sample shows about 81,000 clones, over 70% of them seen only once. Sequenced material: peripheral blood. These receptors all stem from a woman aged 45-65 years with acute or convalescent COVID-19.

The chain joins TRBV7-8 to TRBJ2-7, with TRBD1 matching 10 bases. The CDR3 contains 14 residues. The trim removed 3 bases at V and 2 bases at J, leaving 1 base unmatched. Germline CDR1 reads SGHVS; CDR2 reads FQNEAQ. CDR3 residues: CASSFGTGAYEQYF. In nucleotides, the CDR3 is TGTGCCAGCAGCTTCGGGACAGGGGCCTACGAGCAGTACTTC.

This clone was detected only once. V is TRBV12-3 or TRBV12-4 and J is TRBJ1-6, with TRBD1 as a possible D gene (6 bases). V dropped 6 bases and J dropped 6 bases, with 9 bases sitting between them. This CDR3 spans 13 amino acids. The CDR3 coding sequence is TGTGCCAGCAGAGGGACATTTAATTCACCCCTCCACTTT. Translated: CASRGTFNSPLHF.

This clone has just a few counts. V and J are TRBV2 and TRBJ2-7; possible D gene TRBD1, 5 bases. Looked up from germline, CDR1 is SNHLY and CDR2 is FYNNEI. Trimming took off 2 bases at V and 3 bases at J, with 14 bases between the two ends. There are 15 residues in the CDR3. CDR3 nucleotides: TGTGCCAGCAGTGAATTCTATGCCAGGGACTACGAGCAGTACTTC. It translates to CASSEFYARDYEQYF.

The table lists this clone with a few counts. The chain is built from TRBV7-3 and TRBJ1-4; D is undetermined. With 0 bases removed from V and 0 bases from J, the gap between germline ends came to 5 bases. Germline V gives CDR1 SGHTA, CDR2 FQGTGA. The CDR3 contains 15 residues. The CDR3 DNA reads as TGTGCCAGCAGCTTAACGGCCGCAACTAATGAAAAACTGTTTTTT. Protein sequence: CASSLTAATNEKLFF.

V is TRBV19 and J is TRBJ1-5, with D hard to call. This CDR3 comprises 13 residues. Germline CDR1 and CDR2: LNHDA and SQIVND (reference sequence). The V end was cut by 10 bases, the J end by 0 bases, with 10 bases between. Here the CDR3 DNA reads TGTGCCACCCGCACAGATAGCAATCAGCCCCAGCATTTT. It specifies CATRTDSNQPQHF.

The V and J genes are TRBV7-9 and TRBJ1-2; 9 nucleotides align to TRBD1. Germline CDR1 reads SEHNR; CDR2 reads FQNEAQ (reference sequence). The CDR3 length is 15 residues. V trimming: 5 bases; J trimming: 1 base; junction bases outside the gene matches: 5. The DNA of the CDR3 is TGTGCCAGCAGCCCGAGACAGGGGGTTAACTATGGCTACACCTTC. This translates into CASSPRQGVNYGYTF.

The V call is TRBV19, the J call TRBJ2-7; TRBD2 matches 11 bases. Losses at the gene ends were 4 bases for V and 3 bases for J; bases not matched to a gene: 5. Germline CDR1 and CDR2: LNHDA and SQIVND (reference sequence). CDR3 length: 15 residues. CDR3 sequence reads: CASSTGTSGGYEQYF. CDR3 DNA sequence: TGTGCCAGTAGTACCGGGACTAGCGGAGGCTACGAGCAGTACTTC.

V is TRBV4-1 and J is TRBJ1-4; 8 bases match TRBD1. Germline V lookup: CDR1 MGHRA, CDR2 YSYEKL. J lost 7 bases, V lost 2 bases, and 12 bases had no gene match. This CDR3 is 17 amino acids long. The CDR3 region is CASSQQGAGDSREKLFF. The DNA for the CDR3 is TGCGCCAGCAGCCAACAGGGGGCTGGGGACAGTCGTGAAAAACTGTTTTTT.

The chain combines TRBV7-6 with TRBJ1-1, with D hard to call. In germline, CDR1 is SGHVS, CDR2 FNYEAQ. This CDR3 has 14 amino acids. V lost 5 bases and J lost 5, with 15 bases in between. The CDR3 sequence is CASSPAGGWTEAFF. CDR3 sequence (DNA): TGTGCCAGCAGCCCCGCGGGAGGATGGACTGAAGCTTTCTTT.

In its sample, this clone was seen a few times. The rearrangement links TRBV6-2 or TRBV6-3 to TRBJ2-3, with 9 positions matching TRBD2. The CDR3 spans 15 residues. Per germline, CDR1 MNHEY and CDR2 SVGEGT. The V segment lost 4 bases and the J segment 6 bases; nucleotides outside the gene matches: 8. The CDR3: CASSSLAGPRDTQYF. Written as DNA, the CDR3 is TGTGCCAGCAGTTCTCTAGCGGGGCCTCGGGATACGCAGTATTTT.

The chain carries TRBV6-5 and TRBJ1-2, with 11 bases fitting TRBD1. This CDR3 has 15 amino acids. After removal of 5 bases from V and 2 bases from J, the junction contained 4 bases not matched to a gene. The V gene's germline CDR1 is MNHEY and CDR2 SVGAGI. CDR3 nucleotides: TGTGCCAGCAGTCCCCGGGACAGGGGGAACTATGGCTACACCTTC. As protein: CASSPRDRGNYGYTF.

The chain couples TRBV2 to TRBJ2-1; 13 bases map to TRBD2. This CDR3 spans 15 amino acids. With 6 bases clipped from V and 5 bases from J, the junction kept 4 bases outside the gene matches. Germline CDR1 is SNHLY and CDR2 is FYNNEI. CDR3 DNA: TGTGCCAGCAGCTTACTAGCGGGGGGGAACAATGAGCAGTTCTTC. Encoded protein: CASSLLAGGNNEQFF. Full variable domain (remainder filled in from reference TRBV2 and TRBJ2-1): EPEVTQTPSHQVTQMGQEVILRCVPISNHLYFYWYRQILGQKVEFLVSFYNNEISEKSEIFDDQFSVERPDGSNFTLKIRSTKLEDSAMYFCASSLLAGGNNEQFFGPGTRLTVL.

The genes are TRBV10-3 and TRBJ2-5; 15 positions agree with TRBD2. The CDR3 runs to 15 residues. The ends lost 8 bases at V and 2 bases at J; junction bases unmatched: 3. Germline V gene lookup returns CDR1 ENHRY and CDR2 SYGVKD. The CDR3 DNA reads TGTGCCATCGGGGGACTAGCGGGGGGTCAAGAGACCCAGTACTTC. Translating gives CAIGGLAGGQETQYF.

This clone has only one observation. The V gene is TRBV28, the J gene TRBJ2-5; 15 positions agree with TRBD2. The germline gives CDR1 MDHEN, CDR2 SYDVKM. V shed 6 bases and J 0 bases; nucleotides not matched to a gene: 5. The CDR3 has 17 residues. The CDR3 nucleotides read TGTGCCAGCAGCACCGGGACTAGCGGGGGGTACCAAGAGACCCAGTACTTC. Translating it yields CASSTGTSGGYQETQYF.

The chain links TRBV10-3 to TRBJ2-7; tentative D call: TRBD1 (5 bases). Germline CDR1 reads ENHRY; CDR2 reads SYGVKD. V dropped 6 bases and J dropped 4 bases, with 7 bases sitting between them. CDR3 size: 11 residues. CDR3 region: CAIRGLYEQYF. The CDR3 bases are TGTGCCATCAGGGGGCTTTACGAGCAGTACTTC.

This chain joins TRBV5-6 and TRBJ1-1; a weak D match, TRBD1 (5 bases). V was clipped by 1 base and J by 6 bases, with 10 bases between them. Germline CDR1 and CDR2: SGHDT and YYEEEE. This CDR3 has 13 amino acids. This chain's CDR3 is CASSLRGFAEAFF. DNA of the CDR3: TGTGCCAGCAGCTTGAGGGGATTTGCTGAAGCTTTCTTT.

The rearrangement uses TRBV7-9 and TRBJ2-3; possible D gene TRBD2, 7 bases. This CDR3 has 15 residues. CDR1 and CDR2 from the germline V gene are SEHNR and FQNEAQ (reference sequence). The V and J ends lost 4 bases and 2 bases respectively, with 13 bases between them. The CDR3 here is CASSSKRGATDTQYF. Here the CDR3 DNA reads TGTGCCAGCAGCTCCAAACGGGGGGCCACAGATACGCAGTATTTT.

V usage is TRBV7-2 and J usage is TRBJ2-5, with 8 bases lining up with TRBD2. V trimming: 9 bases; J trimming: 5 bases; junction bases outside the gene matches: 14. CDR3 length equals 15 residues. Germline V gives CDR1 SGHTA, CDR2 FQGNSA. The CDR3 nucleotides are TGTGCCAGTCTACGGGCGGGGGGTGATGCGGAGACCCAGTACTTC. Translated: CASLRAGGDAETQYF.

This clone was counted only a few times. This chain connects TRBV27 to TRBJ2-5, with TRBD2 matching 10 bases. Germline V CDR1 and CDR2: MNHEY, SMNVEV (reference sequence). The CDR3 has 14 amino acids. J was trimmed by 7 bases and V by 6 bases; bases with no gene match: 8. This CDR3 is CASRGAGGPRTQYF. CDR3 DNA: TGTGCCAGCAGGGGAGCGGGGGGGCCGAGGACCCAGTACTTC.

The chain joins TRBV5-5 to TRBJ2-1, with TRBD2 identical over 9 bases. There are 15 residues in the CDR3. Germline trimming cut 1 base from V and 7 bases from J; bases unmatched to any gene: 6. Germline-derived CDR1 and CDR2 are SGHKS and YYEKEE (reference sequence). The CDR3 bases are TGTGCCAGCAGCTTGACGGGCGGGGGGGCGAATGAGCAGTTCTTC. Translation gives CASSLTGGGANEQFF.

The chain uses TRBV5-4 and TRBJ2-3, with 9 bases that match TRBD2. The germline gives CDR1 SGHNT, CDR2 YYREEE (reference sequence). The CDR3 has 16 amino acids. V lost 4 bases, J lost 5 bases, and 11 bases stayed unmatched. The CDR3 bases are TGTGCCAGCAGCGTTCCGACTAGCGGTACGGGAGATACGCAGTATTTT. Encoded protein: CASSVPTSGTGDTQYF.

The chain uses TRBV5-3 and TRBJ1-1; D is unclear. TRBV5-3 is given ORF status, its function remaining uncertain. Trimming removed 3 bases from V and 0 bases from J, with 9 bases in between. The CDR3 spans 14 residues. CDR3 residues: CARSSRPLNTEAFF. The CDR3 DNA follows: TGTGCCAGAAGCTCGCGTCCCTTGAACACTGAAGCTTTCTTT.

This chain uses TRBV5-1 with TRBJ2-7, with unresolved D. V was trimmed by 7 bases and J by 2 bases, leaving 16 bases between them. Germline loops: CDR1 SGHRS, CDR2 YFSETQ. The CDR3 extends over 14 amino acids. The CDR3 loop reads CASSPGGRTYEQYF. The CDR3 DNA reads TGCGCCAGCTCCCCCGGCGGCAGAACCTACGAGCAGTACTTC.

Here the CDR3 DNA reads TGCAGTGCTAGTGGGACAGGGGGCAATGGCTACACCTTC. Residues: CSASGTGGNGYTF. V usage is TRBV20-1 and J usage is TRBJ1-2; 12 bases are shared with TRBD1. With V trimmed by 3 bases and J by 6 bases, 2 bases remained unmatched. Germline CDR1 reads DFQATT; CDR2 reads SNEGSKA (reference sequence). CDR3 length: 13 residues.

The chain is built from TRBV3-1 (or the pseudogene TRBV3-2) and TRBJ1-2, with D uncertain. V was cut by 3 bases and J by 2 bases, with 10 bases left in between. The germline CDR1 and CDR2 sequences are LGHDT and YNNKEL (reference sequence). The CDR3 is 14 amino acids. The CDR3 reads CASSQGSENYGYTF. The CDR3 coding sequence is TGTGCCAGCAGCCAGGGGAGCGAAAACTATGGCTACACCTTC.

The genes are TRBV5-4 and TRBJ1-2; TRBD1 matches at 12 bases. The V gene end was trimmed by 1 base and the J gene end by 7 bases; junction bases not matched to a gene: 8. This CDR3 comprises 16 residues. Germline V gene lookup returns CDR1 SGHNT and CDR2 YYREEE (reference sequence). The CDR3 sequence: CASSLYVGQGAGGYTF. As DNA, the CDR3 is TGTGCCAGCAGCTTGTATGTGGGACAGGGGGCAGGTGGCTACACCTTC.

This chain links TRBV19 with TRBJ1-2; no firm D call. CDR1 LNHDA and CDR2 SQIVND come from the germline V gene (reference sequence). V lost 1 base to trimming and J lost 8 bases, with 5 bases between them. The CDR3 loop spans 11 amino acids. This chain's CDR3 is CASSIGEGYTF. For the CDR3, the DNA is TGTGCCAGTAGTATAGGAGAAGGCTACACCTTC.

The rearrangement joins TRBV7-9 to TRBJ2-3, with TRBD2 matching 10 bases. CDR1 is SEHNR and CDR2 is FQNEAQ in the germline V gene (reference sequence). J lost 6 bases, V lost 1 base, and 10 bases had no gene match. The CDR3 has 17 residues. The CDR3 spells CASSLGVAGGRSDTQYF. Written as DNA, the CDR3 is TGTGCCAGCAGCTTAGGGGTAGCGGGGGGCCGTTCGGATACGCAGTATTTT.

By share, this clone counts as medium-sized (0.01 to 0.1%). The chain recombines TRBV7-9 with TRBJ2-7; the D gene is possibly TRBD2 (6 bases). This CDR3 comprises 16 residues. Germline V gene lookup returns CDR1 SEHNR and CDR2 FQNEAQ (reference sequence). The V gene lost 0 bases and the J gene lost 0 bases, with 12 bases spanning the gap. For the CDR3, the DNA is TGTGCCAGCAGCTTAGCGGGAGTAGCGGACTCCTACGAGCAGTACTTC. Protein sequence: CASSLAGVADSYEQYF.

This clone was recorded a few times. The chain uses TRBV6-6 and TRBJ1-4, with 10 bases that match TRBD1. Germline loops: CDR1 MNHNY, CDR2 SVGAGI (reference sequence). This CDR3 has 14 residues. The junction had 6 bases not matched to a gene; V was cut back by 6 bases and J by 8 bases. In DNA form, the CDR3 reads TGTGCCAGCAGACCTGGGACAGGGGTCGAAAAACTGTTTTTT. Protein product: CASRPGTGVEKLFF.